The 7 T cell receptor beta chains below all came from one sample that was sequenced in a study of Ad26.COV2.S vaccination and SARS-CoV-2 variants. This sample's treatment: around 19 received Ad26.COV2.S at low or high dose, single or two shots; roughly 5 received placebo; per-sample allocation not given. All samples were drawn on day 63, counting from the first vaccine or placebo injection. Measured with immunoSEQ multiplex PCR; TCRdb has only the in-frame clones, and not every one. The sample holds hundreds of thousands of clones, roughly 90% seen once. The material was peripheral blood, obtained in a trial of Ad26.COV2.S vaccine versus placebo. These receptors all come from a person between 18 and 59 years old who received the Ad26.COV2.S COVID-19 vaccine or a placebo.

V usage is TRBV2 and J usage is TRBJ1-2; no clear D. This CDR3 is 15 amino acids long. The germline V and J ends were trimmed by 3 bases and 1 base, with 12 bases remaining between them. Per germline, CDR1 SNHLY and CDR2 FYNNEI. Written as DNA, the CDR3 is TGTGCCAGCAGTGAGCGCCTAAAGAATAACTATGGCTACACCTTC. It translates to CASSERLKNNYGYTF.

This chain connects TRBV9 to TRBJ1-2, with D possibly being TRBD1 (6 bases). In germline, CDR1 is SGDLS, CDR2 YYNGEE. The CDR3 sequence is 14 residues long. V dropped 0 bases and J dropped 8 bases, with 14 bases sitting between them. The CDR3 is CASSVATGYGGYTF. The CDR3 coding sequence is TGTGCCAGCAGCGTAGCTACAGGGTATGGCGGCTACACCTTC.

The V gene is TRBV19, the J gene TRBJ1-2, with no clear D. The CDR3 contains 15 residues. Germline values: CDR1 LNHDA, CDR2 SQIVND (reference sequence). Deletions cut 6 bases from V and 0 bases from J, with 14 bases between. CDR3 coding DNA: TGTGCCAGTAGGAGACCGGGGATGGCTAACTATGGCTACACCTTC. Translated: CASRRPGMANYGYTF. Based on the CDR3 plus reference TRBV19 and TRBJ1-2, the full variable domain is DGGITQSPKYLFRKEGQNVTLSCEQNLNHDAMYWYRQDPGQGLRLIYYSQIVNDFQKGDIAEGYSVSREKKESFPLTVTSAQKNPTAFYLCASRRPGMANYGYTFGSGTRLTVV.

The rearrangement links TRBV6-6 to TRBJ1-5, with D uncertain. The germline gives CDR1 MNHNY, CDR2 SVGAGI (reference sequence). Trimming shortened V by 3 bases and J by 2 bases, and 11 bases separated the two germline ends. The CDR3 length is 15 residues. CDR3 bases: TGTGCCAGCAGTTATACCTATGACGGCAATCAGCCCCAGCATTTT. It yields the protein CASSYTYDGNQPQHF.

This clone was observed a single time. The genes are TRBV27 and TRBJ1-5, with 9 bases fitting TRBD1. Germline lookup yields CDR1 MNHEY and CDR2 SMNVEV (reference sequence). Trimming at V came to 3 bases and at J to 4 bases, leaving 13 bases not matched to a gene. The CDR3 consists of 18 residues. CDR3 loop: CASSFLSRSGQGNQPQHF. CDR3 in DNA: TGTGCCAGCAGTTTTCTTTCGAGATCGGGACAGGGTAATCAGCCCCAGCATTTT.

This clone was seen only once. The rearrangement links TRBV13 to TRBJ2-3, with TRBD2 identical over 8 bases. From germline, CDR1 is PRHDT and CDR2 FYEKMQ (reference sequence). This CDR3 has 16 residues. The V segment lost 0 bases and the J segment 2 bases; nucleotides outside the gene matches: 4. The CDR3 DNA is TGTGCCAGCAGCTTAGGCGGGAGGGCTAACACAGATACGCAGTATTTT. It translates to CASSLGGRANTDTQYF.

The V call is TRBV4-3, the J call TRBJ1-5; possibly TRBD1 for D (5 bases). Trimming left V 0 bases short and J 6 bases short, with 9 bases between. This CDR3 has 14 amino acids. Germline values: CDR1 LGHNA, CDR2 YSLEER. The CDR3 protein is CASSQDRGGQPQHF. CDR3 nucleotides: TGCGCCAGCAGCCAAGACCGGGGCGGTCAGCCCCAGCATTTT.